This T cell receptor beta chain was obtained from a study of shared clonotypes between healthy human individuals. This clone was counted ten times or more. Its antigen is as yet unknown. This specimen includes other DNA sequences encoding the same CDR3. The length of the CDR3 is 14 residues. Trimming shortened V by 3 bases and J by 2 bases, and 10 bases separated the two germline ends. Germline values: CDR1 LNHDA, CDR2 SQIVND (reference sequence). Regarding the study as a whole: For naive CD4 cells, around 5% of clonotypes were shared across a few donors.

It was at deep level that the assay was run. Profiled with immunoSEQ multiplex PCR; TCRdb holds only in-frame clones, not every one. The sample carries 550,000 to 800,000 clones, under 80% recorded once. The sample taken for sequencing was memory CD4+ T cells sorted from blood. Described subset: CD45RA-negative fraction. The chain combines TRBV19 with TRBJ2-5, with D hard to call. The receptor was isolated from a woman between 25 and 40 years old in good health. Written as DNA, the CDR3 is TGTGCCAGTAGTATCGCGCTTCTACAAGAGACCCAGTACTTC. As protein: CASSIALLQETQYF.